The 30 T cell receptor beta chains below come from one sample, sequenced in a study of T cell responses to AZD1222 COVID-19 vaccine. Some clones are missing from TCRdb's copy, which holds only in-frame ones; the method was immunoSEQ multiplex PCR. The sample has 95,000 to 150,000 clones, under 95% seen once. This specimen consisted of peripheral blood, obtained on day 0 of AZD1222 vaccination. These receptors originate from an adult in good health.

This clone was observed a handful of times. This rearrangement joins TRBV13 to TRBJ1-1; 7 bases line up with TRBD1. The V gene's germline CDR1 is PRHDT and CDR2 FYEKMQ (reference sequence). The CDR3 length is 14 residues. V shed 4 bases, J shed 4 bases, and the junction held 6 bases outside the gene matches. The CDR3, as DNA: TGTGCCAGCAGCTATCCGACAGGGACCACTGAAGCTTTCTTT. Amino acids: CASSYPTGTTEAFF.

V is TRBV4-2 and J is TRBJ2-3; tentatively, D is TRBD1 (6 bases). The V gene lost 3 bases and the J gene lost 5 bases, with 9 bases spanning the gap. In germline, CDR1 is LGHNA, CDR2 YNFKEQ. The CDR3 sequence is 13 residues long. The CDR3 region has the DNA TGTGCCAGCAGCCATACAGGGAAAGATACGCAGTATTTT. Translation: CASSHTGKDTQYF.

The chain uses TRBV2 and TRBJ1-5, with 10 positions matching TRBD1. Germline V gene sequence: CDR1 SNHLY, CDR2 FYNNEI. This CDR3 spans 14 amino acids. V was pared by 7 bases and J by 7 bases, with 7 bases of the junction left unmatched. The CDR3 DNA reads as TGTGCCAGCAAGGGACAGGGGAAGGGGCAGCCCCAGCATTTT. It is translated as CASKGQGKGQPQHF.

V usage is TRBV7-2 and J usage is TRBJ1-6, with D unresolved. V lost 1 base, J lost 7 bases, and 5 bases lay in between. The CDR3 runs to 13 residues. From germline, CDR1 is SGHTA and CDR2 FQGNSA. The CDR3 DNA reads TGTGCCAGCAGCTTAGGGAGAAATTCACCCCTCCACTTT. Translating gives CASSLGRNSPLHF.

This clone came up a few times. At one boundary the junction diverges from the germline segment, which might be a read error. The chain has TRBV7-7 and TRBJ2-1; D may match TRBD1 or TRBD2 (5 bases each). Per the germline V gene, CDR1 is SSHAT and CDR2 is FNYEAQ (reference sequence). The CDR3 sequence is 13 residues long. CDR3 amino acids: CASSYGTNNEQFF. The CDR3 coding sequence is TGTGCTAGCAGCTATGGGACCAACAATGAGCAGTTCTTC.

This rearrangement joins TRBV5-1 to TRBJ2-5; no clear D. The germline gives CDR1 SGHRS, CDR2 YFSETQ. The CDR3 contains 12 residues. With 4 bases removed from V and 5 bases from J, the gap between germline ends came to 9 bases. The CDR3 protein is CASSRTGETQYF. CDR3 nucleotide sequence: TGCGCCAGCAGCCGGACCGGCGAGACCCAGTACTTC.

The rearrangement uses TRBV7-9 and TRBJ2-7; unclear D gene. V shed 1 base and J shed 2 bases, with 9 bases lying between them. Looked up from germline, CDR1 is SEHNR and CDR2 is FQNEAQ (reference sequence). CDR3 size: 14 residues. The CDR3: CASSLDLSPYEQYF. DNA for the CDR3: TGTGCCAGCAGCTTAGACTTGTCTCCCTACGAGCAGTACTTC. The entire variable domain, with the rest obtained from reference TRBV7-9 and TRBJ2-7, is as follows: DTGVSQNPRHKITKRGQNVTFRCDPISEHNRLYWYRQTLGQGPEFLTYFQNEAQLEKSRLLSDRFSAERPKGSFSTLEIQRTEQGDSAMYLCASSLDLSPYEQYFGPGTRLTVT.

The rearrangement uses TRBV20-1 and TRBJ2-1; tentative D call: TRBD1 (6 bases). V shed 3 bases and J shed 2 bases, with 20 bases lying between them. In germline, CDR1 is DFQATT, CDR2 SNEGSKA (reference sequence). The CDR3 has 17 amino acids. The DNA of the CDR3 is TGCAGTGCTAGTGATAATTCAGGGGTGAGCCCCTACAATGAGCAGTTCTTC. Protein: CSASDNSGVSPYNEQFF.

The chain employs TRBV11-2 and TRBJ2-2; a possible D gene is TRBD2 (5 bases). Between the trimmed V and J ends, which lost 3 bases and 3 bases, there was a span of 11 bases. CDR1 and CDR2 from the germline V gene are SGHAT and FQNNGV. CDR3 length equals 15 residues. The CDR3, as DNA: TGTGCCAGCAGCTTCGGTGTGCGGGACACCGGGGAGCTGTTTTTT. Amino acid sequence: CASSFGVRDTGELFF.

V usage is TRBV5-1 and J usage is TRBJ1-1, with D perhaps matching TRBD1 (6 bases). The germline V gene encodes CDR1 SGHRS and CDR2 YFSETQ. Trimming cost V 1 base and J 1 base, with 11 bases left between them. There are 15 residues in the CDR3. CDR3 sequence: CASSLLTGQNTEAFF. The CDR3 bases are TGCGCCAGCAGCTTGCTAACAGGGCAGAACACTGAAGCTTTCTTT.

The chain carries TRBV28 and TRBJ1-1; maybe TRBD1 (6 bases). Per germline, CDR1 MDHEN and CDR2 SYDVKM. The CDR3 length is 13 residues. The V end lost 8 bases, the J end lost 1 base, and 11 bases lay between the germline ends. CDR3 coding DNA: TGTGCCAGCGTCGGGGGCCCGAACACTGAAGCTTTCTTT. This codes for CASVGGPNTEAFF. Combining the CDR3 with reference TRBV28 and TRBJ1-1 gives the whole variable domain DVKVTQSSRYLVKRTGEKVFLECVQDMDHENMFWYRQDPGLGLRLIYFSYDVKMKEKGDIPEGYSVSREKKERFSLILESASTNQTSMYLCASVGGPNTEAFFGQGTRLTVV.

Worth noting for this clone: A junction end diverges from the germline sequence, so it may reflect a read error. The gene calls are TRBV7-9 and TRBJ1-4; possibly TRBD1 for D (5 bases). The CDR3 is 15 amino acids. Germline lookup yields CDR1 SEHNR and CDR2 FQNEAQ (reference sequence). CDR3 protein: CASSLAGPAREKLFF. The CDR3 region has the DNA TGTGCCAGCAGCCTAGCGGGACCGGCTAGAGAAAAACTGTTTTTT.

The rearrangement joins TRBV7-2 to TRBJ2-6, with 9 bases identical to TRBD1. Per the germline V gene, CDR1 is SGHTA and CDR2 is FQGNSA. J lost 0 bases, V lost 3 bases, and 6 bases had no gene match. The length of the CDR3 is 18 residues. The CDR3 region has the DNA TGTGCCAGCAGCTTCCCACAGGGGGCGGACTCTGGGGCCAACGTCCTGACTTTC. Amino acid sequence: CASSFPQGADSGANVLTF.

The genes are TRBV30 and TRBJ1-4; D call uncertain. CDR1 is GTSNPN and CDR2 is SVGIG in the germline V gene (reference sequence). The CDR3 loop spans 14 amino acids. V was trimmed by 1 base and J by 5 bases, leaving 11 bases between them. CDR3 coding DNA: TGTGCCTGGAGTGCATTGGACCGGAATGAAAAACTGTTTTTT. Protein: CAWSALDRNEKLFF. The entire variable domain, with the rest obtained from reference TRBV30 and TRBJ1-4, is as follows: SQTIHQWPATLVQPVGSPLSLECTVEGTSNPNLYWYRQAAGRGLQLLFYSVGIGQISSEVPQNLSASRPQDRQFILSSKKLLLSDSGFYLCAWSALDRNEKLFFGSGTQLSVL.

The count of this clone is one. V is TRBV14 and J is TRBJ2-1; 11 bases align to TRBD2. J was trimmed by 4 bases and V by 1 base; bases with no gene match: 3. Germline V gene data show CDR1 as SGHDN and CDR2 as FVKESK. This CDR3 is built from 16 residues. This chain's CDR3 is CASSQVGTSGYNEQFF. CDR3 in DNA: TGTGCCAGCAGCCAAGTCGGGACTAGCGGATACAATGAGCAGTTCTTC.

The chain carries TRBV5-4 and TRBJ1-1, with a weak D call TRBD1 (6 bases). V dropped 0 bases and J dropped 7 bases, with 16 bases sitting between them. The CDR3 consists of 15 residues. Germline CDR1 SGHNT, CDR2 YYREEE (reference sequence). The CDR3 sequence is CASSLDRVSGNEAFF. The CDR3 DNA is TGTGCCAGCAGCTTGGACAGGGTTTCTGGGAATGAAGCTTTCTTT.

This chain joins TRBV5-4 and TRBJ2-2; no reliable D call. With 3 bases removed from V and 7 bases from J, the gap between germline ends came to 25 bases. This CDR3 region has 18 residues. Germline V gene data show CDR1 as SGHNT and CDR2 as YYREEE (reference sequence). CDR3 sequence reads: CASSSSHGRSKPGGELFF. CDR3 sequence (DNA): TGTGCCAGCAGCTCCTCCCACGGTCGGAGTAAACCGGGCGGGGAGCTGTTTTTT. The full variable domain, rest sourced from reference TRBV5-4 and TRBJ2-2, is ETGVTQSPTHLIKTRGQQVTLRCSSQSGHNTVSWYQQALGQGPQFIFQYYREEENGRGNFPPRFSGLQFPNYSSELNVNALELDDSALYLCASSSSHGRSKPGGELFFGEGSRLTVL.

V usage is TRBV6-5 and J usage is TRBJ2-5; D is unclear. Trimming left V 6 bases short and J 7 bases short, with 9 bases between. The length of the CDR3 is 11 residues. The germline V gene has CDR1 MNHEY and CDR2 SVGAGI. This chain's CDR3 is CASRSTATQYF. CDR3 bases: TGTGCCAGCAGGTCAACAGCGACCCAGTACTTC.

V usage is TRBV5-6 and J usage is TRBJ2-1; perhaps TRBD1 as D (6 bases). V was shortened by 0 bases and J by 8 bases, with 12 bases between the two germline ends. The CDR3 is 14 amino acids. Germline V gene sequence: CDR1 SGHDT, CDR2 YYEEEE. The CDR3, as DNA: TGTGCCAGCAGCTTGGAACAGGGATTGGATGAGCAGTTCTTC. The encoded protein is CASSLEQGLDEQFF.

The chain uses TRBV9 and TRBJ2-1; maybe TRBD2 (5 bases). The germline gives CDR1 SGDLS, CDR2 YYNGEE. V shed 3 bases and J shed 10 bases, with 8 bases lying between them. There are 11 residues in the CDR3. This CDR3 is CASSELGEQFF. The CDR3 DNA reads as TGTGCCAGCAGCGAACTAGGGGAGCAGTTCTTC. Supplemented by reference TRBV9 and TRBJ2-1, the full variable domain reads DSGVTQTPKHLITATGQRVTLRCSPRSGDLSVYWYQQSLDQGLQFLIQYYNGEERAKGNILERFSAQQFPDLHSELNLSSLELGDSALYFCASSELGEQFFGPGTRLTVL.

The rearrangement links TRBV3-1 (or the pseudogene TRBV3-2) to TRBJ1-2, with TRBD1 matching 8 bases. Germline CDR1 LGHDT, CDR2 YNNKEL (reference sequence). The J segment lost 4 bases and the V segment lost 0 bases, leaving 13 bases of the junction unmatched. The CDR3 extends over 18 amino acids. Written as DNA, the CDR3 is TGTGCCAGCAGCCAAGATTGGGCAGGGGGCGAGGGTTTCTATGGCTACACCTTC. As protein: CASSQDWAGGEGFYGYTF.

The CDR3 region has the DNA TGTGCCAGCAGCGTTATGAACACTGAAGCTTTCTTT. Encoded protein: CASSVMNTEAFF. The chain has TRBV12-3 or TRBV12-4 and TRBJ1-1; D remains ambiguous. Trimming left V 6 bases short and J 0 bases short, with 5 bases between. The CDR3 extends over 12 amino acids.

This clone was picked up a small number of times. The genes are TRBV9 and TRBJ1-4; the D is unclear. The V and J ends lost 0 bases and 8 bases respectively, with 17 bases between them. Germline V gene data show CDR1 as SGDLS and CDR2 as YYNGEE. This CDR3 contains 16 residues. The CDR3 DNA sequence: TGTGCCAGCAGCGTAGGGTTCGGGAATTCCGGCGAAAAACTGTTTTTT. Translation gives CASSVGFGNSGEKLFF.

The rearrangement joins TRBV18 to TRBJ1-5; D is unresolved. V was cut by 5 bases and J by 5 bases, with 16 bases left in between. Germline V gene data show CDR1 as KGHSH and CDR2 as LQKENI. The CDR3 extends over 15 amino acids. DNA of the CDR3: TGTGCCAGCTCAGGCAGGCCCCAGGTGGATCAGCCCCAGCATTTT. Encoded protein: CASSGRPQVDQPQHF.

CDR3 coding DNA: TGTGCCAGCAGTCGTCGGACAGGGGCTAACTATGGCTACACCTTC. Amino acid sequence: CASSRRTGANYGYTF. V is TRBV27 and J is TRBJ1-2; TRBD1 aligns across 9 bases. The CDR3 is 15 amino acids. In germline, CDR1 is MNHEY, CDR2 SMNVEV (reference sequence). V was clipped by 5 bases and J by 0 bases; unmatched bases: 4.

The chain is built from TRBV28 and TRBJ1-5, with 8 positions matching TRBD1. The CDR3 contains 17 residues. The V segment lost 3 bases and the J segment 0 bases; nucleotides outside the gene matches: 7. Germline values: CDR1 MDHEN, CDR2 SYDVKM. Here the CDR3 reads CASSFVRGPYSNQPQHF. CDR3 in DNA: TGTGCCAGCAGTTTCGTCAGGGGGCCATATAGCAATCAGCCCCAGCATTTT.

The chain employs TRBV9 and TRBJ1-1; possible D gene TRBD1, 6 bases. V lost 0 bases, J lost 11 bases, and 20 bases lay in between. Germline values: CDR1 SGDLS, CDR2 YYNGEE. The CDR3 spans 15 residues. The DNA for the CDR3 is TGTGCCAGCAGCGTAGCTGTGGGAGGGGGTGGTAAGGCTTTCTTT. Its translation is CASSVAVGGGGKAFF.

The chain recombines TRBV9 with TRBJ1-1, with TRBD1 as a possible D gene (5 bases). V lost 0 bases and J lost 6, with 12 bases in between. The CDR3 sequence is 14 residues long. The germline gives CDR1 SGDLS, CDR2 YYNGEE. The CDR3 sequence is CASSVDPGGAEAFF. CDR3 in DNA: TGTGCCAGCAGCGTAGATCCCGGAGGGGCTGAAGCTTTCTTT.

To note about this clone: The junction and the germline gene differ at one end; a read error may be behind it. The V call is TRBV6-2 or TRBV6-3, the J call TRBJ2-7; D gene uncertain. Germline CDR1 is MNHEY and CDR2 is SVGEGT. The CDR3 is 15 amino acids. The CDR3: CASSYPALSSYQQYF. The CDR3 nucleotides read TGTGCCAGCAGTTACCCAGCCCTGTCGTCCTACCAGCAGTACTTC.

The V and J genes are TRBV19 and TRBJ1-1, with no clear D. The CDR3 runs to 14 residues. Germline CDR1 LNHDA, CDR2 SQIVND (reference sequence). V was clipped by 6 bases and J by 1 base, with 12 bases between them. The CDR3 nucleotides read TGTGCCAGTAGCCGAGGTAGAGAGAACACTGAAGCTTTCTTT. It specifies CASSRGRENTEAFF.